This T cell receptor (beta chain) is drawn from a study of regulatory T cells in long-lasting Graves disease. iRepertoire HTBI primers and Arm-PCR of CDR3 regions built TCR beta libraries. A single record per CDR3 protein comes from TCRdb applying MiXCR to the multiplex PCR reads. Among hundreds of thousands of distinct CDR3 sequences, about 14% were seen once, and the ten largest hold roughly a tenth. Germline-derived CDR1 and CDR2 are MNHEY and SMNVEV (reference sequence). This CDR3 region has 12 residues. Trimming cost V 7 bases and J 6 bases, with 7 bases left between them. Sample time point: newly diagnosed GD, antithyroid drugs for less than 3 months. The authors made the TCR library using RNA they extracted from PBMCs. This clonotype has at least ten counts. Separately, the same data were catalogued under a study of T cells in Graves' hyperthyroidism and ophthalmopathy.

The TCR comes from a man aged 25 to 40 with Graves disease. The gene calls are TRBV27 and TRBJ1-6; weak D call: TRBD1 (6 bases). The sequenced sample was peripheral blood mononuclear cells (PBMCs), obtained at new diagnosis, from a patient treated with antithyroid drugs. CDR3 sequence: CASKGGNSPLHF. The CDR3 DNA sequence: TGTGCCAGCAAGGGGGGTAATTCACCCCTCCACTTT.